This entry lists 7 T cell receptor beta chains sequenced from one sample in a study of persistence of HIV-infected CD4 T cells. The immunoSEQ assay was version 4, run in survey mode. TCRdb's table, derived via immunoSEQ multiplex PCR, lists solely in-frame clones and lacks some. The sample has approximately 19,000 clones, about 61% seen once. The stimulus was lysate of CMV-infected fibroblasts, around 10 ug/mL. Responding CD4+ T cells were sorted by upregulation of both CD40 ligand and CD69. Their antigen targets remain unknown. This specimen consisted of CD4+ T cells sorted from PBMCs after approximately 20-hour stimulation, obtained from a patient who received antiretroviral therapy. The receptors originated from an adult woman with HIV who was CMV-seropositive.

The chain recombines TRBV11-3 with TRBJ2-2; D unresolved. V was shortened by 1 base and J by 5 bases, with 14 bases between the two germline ends. The germline CDR1 and CDR2 sequences are SGHNT and YENEEA. The CDR3 is 16 amino acids. The CDR3 is CASSLVSSTETGELFF. CDR3 bases: TGTGCCAGCAGCTTAGTATCATCTACGGAAACCGGGGAGCTGTTTTTT.

The chain couples TRBV2 to TRBJ2-3; no clear D. The germline V gene encodes CDR1 SNHLY and CDR2 FYNNEI. This CDR3 has 12 amino acids. V dropped 5 bases and J dropped 2 bases, with 5 bases sitting between them. The CDR3 reads CASSLDTDTQYF. DNA of the CDR3: TGTGCCAGCAGTCTGGACACAGATACGCAGTATTTT.

This sequence joins TRBV20-1 and TRBJ2-5; D gene ambiguous. CDR3 length: 11 residues. Trimming removed 2 bases at V and 5 bases at J, with 6 bases between. CDR1 is DFQATT, CDR2 SNEGSKA, per germline (reference sequence). CDR3 nucleotide sequence: TGCAGTGCTAGAACTGTTGAGACCCAGTACTTC. This translates into CSARTVETQYF.

By its share, this clone is medium-sized. The chain combines TRBV12-3 or TRBV12-4 with TRBJ1-2, with 8 bases lining up with TRBD1. Trimming cost V 6 bases and J 8 bases; bases outside gene matches: 5. This CDR3 spans 12 amino acids. This chain's CDR3 is CASSRTGLGYTF. CDR3 DNA: TGTGCCAGCAGCAGGACAGGGTTGGGCTACACCTTC.

The rearrangement joins TRBV19 to TRBJ1-3; D ambiguous. Deletions cut 4 bases from V and 3 bases from J, with 10 bases between. CDR1 is LNHDA and CDR2 is SQIVND in the germline V gene (reference sequence). This CDR3 region has 14 residues. CDR3 in amino acids: CASSTTDDGNTIYF. In nucleotides, the CDR3 is TGTGCCAGTAGTACTACAGACGATGGAAACACCATATATTTT.

The V call is TRBV7-6, the J call TRBJ2-3, with D possibly TRBD2 on 6 matching bases. V was shortened by 5 bases and J by 2 bases, with 14 bases between the two germline ends. The CDR3 sequence is 15 residues long. The germline gives CDR1 SGHVS, CDR2 FNYEAQ. The CDR3 here is CASSIDGSYTDTQYF. CDR3 DNA: TGTGCCAGCAGCATAGACGGGAGTTACACAGATACGCAGTATTTT.

The chain carries TRBV6-1 and TRBJ2-3; D remains unclear. Germline V lookup: CDR1 MNHNS, CDR2 SASEGT. This CDR3 has 15 amino acids. Trimming left V 2 bases short and J 1 base short, with 10 bases between. CDR3 DNA sequence: TGTGCCAGCAGTGAAATCTGGGTGGGCACAGATACGCAGTATTTT. Translated, it gives CASSEIWVGTDTQYF.